This T cell receptor beta chain was sequenced for a study of blood T cell repertoires in COVID-19. Whole-study context: The analysed material was cDNA or gDNA that came from T cells, B-cell-depleted T cells, or PBMCs.

The CDR3 covers 15 residues. Germline V gives CDR1 MNHEY, CDR2 SVGAGI. V was trimmed by 6 bases and J by 0 bases, leaving 12 bases between them. Here immunoSEQ multiplex PCR was the method, and the copy in TCRdb shows in-frame clones only, minus some. The table has about 220,000 clones, 85% to 90% seen once. Material for sequencing was peripheral blood. The sequence was collected from a woman between 50 and 59 years old with COVID-19, enrolled during active disease. J is TRBJ1-3 and V is TRBV6-5, with D possibly TRBD1 on 6 matching bases. The CDR3 here is CASSRQDLSGNTIYF. The DNA for the CDR3 is TGTGCCAGCAGCAGACAGGACCTCTCTGGAAACACCATATATTTT.